This entry describes one T cell receptor beta chain. Trimming removed 5 bases at V and 1 base at J, with 12 bases between. There are 14 residues in the CDR3. The germline V gene has CDR1 SGHNT and CDR2 YYREEE (reference sequence). Survey-level immunoSEQ sequencing profiled the TCR beta repertoire. Sequenced by immunoSEQ multiplex PCR; TCRdb stores in-frame clones only, minus some. The sample carries about 68,000 clones, 85% to 95% recorded once. The chain uses TRBV5-4 and TRBJ1-1; D gene unclear. This TCR was sampled from a man aged 35 to 55 with rheumatoid arthritis. The specimen was PBMCs. The DNA for the CDR3 is TGTGCCAGCAGTTTTGGCACACCGAACACTGAAGCTTTCTTT. This translates into CASSFGTPNTEAFF.